Listed below are T cell receptor beta chains from one sample, sequenced in a study of cytomegalovirus exposure and HLA in healthy donors. Produced via immunoSEQ multiplex PCR; TCRdb's table is partial and in-frame only. The sample carries approximately 200,000 clones, 60% to 85% recorded once. The sample taken for sequencing was PBMCs. The receptors shown here come from a man aged 35 to 55 in good health and CMV-seronegative. Both conserved end residues are part of each CDR3. Only part of the rows carry a size: once, few, many, or a class if the clone is expanded.

>TRBJ2-1|.|TRBV5-1
CASRGTGANFSSYNEQFF
>TRBJ2-2|.|TRBV30
CAWSRGQVTGELFF
>TRBJ1-6|.|TRBV6-4
CASRLGGRDSPLHF
>TRBJ1-1|once|TRBV7-3
CASSLEAMNTEAFF
>TRBJ2-1|.|TRBV9
CASSVALAGALYNEQFF
>TRBJ2-3|.|TRBV15
CATSRELAGEHTQYF
>TRBJ2-7|.|TRBV27
CASSLVYRQGRAYEQYF
>TRBJ2-7|.|TRBV13
CASSPRGLSYEQYF
>TRBJ2-7|.|TRBV5-1
CASSLASGTSLSHEQYF
>TRBJ2-1|.|TRBV4-2
CASSPTRGSTYNEQFF
>TRBJ1-2|.|TRBV5-1
CASSLDTTAYGYTF
>TRBJ2-7|.|TRBV6-1
CASSWGTGADEQYF
>TRBJ2-7|.|TRBV7-2
CASSPDRANYEQYF
>TRBJ1-1|.|TRBV12-5
CASGLGEGTEAFF
>TRBJ2-7|few|TRBV2
CASDTRRGAANEQYF
>TRBJ2-5|once|TRBV6-1
CASSFQETQYF
>TRBJ1-5|once|TRBV9
CASSISYSNQPQHF
>TRBJ1-1|.|TRBV18
CASSLSKETEAFF
>TRBJ2-7|.|TRBV27
CASSRRLAGVLYEQYF
>TRBJ2-7|.|TRBV19
CASSGTAGGPFYEQYF
>TRBJ2-1|.|TRBV9
CASSFRPGGGNEQFF
>TRBJ2-7|.|TRBV25-1
CASSEWPDKYEQYF
>TRBJ2-1|.|TRBV7-3
CASSFPGGAQFF
>TRBJ1-5|.|TRBV5-6
CASSRGSTYSNQPQHF
>TRBJ2-1|.|TRBV5-1
CASSLRTGGINEQFF
>TRBJ2-7|.|TRBV6-6
CASGSRGLEPTYEQYF
>TRBJ2-1|.|TRBV4-3
CASSQDPVGQGYNEQFF
>TRBJ1-3|.|TRBV4-1
CASSQEGGRQNTIYF
>TRBJ1-6|.|TRBV27
CASSERRSPLHF
>TRBJ1-5|few|TRBV18
CASSRGQLANQPQHF
>TRBJ1-4|.|TRBV9
CASSSPGTGIEKLFF
>TRBJ2-5|few|TRBV27
CASSLSSAGGGPFQETQYF
>TRBJ2-1|.|TRBV2
CASSEARSGDYNEQFF
>TRBJ1-6|few|TRBV5-1
CASSLDGQPNSPLHF
>TRBJ2-7|.|TRBV5-8
CASSFLGGSYEQYF
>TRBJ2-1|.|TRBV7-9
CASFGVGADEQFF
>TRBJ2-1|.|TRBV5-1
CASSLGAEDNEQFF
>TRBJ2-1|.|TRBV14
CASSQVPGLFNEQFF
>TRBJ1-2|.|TRBV2
CASSDGQGAIGYTF
>TRBJ2-7|once|TRBV5-1
CASNWEDSYEQYF
>TRBJ1-6|.|TRBV28
CASSLGAGSSSPLHF
>TRBJ1-6|.|TRBV5-6
CASSLEGQGNSPLHF
>TRBJ1-5|.|TRBV2
CASSGGTGFNQPQHF
>TRBJ2-1|.|TRBV7-9
CASSDPDNSYNEQFF
>TRBJ1-4|.|TRBV10-2
CASSERFGSPNEKLFF
>TRBJ2-5|.|TRBV5-6
CASSSGQGRGETQYF
>TRBJ2-5|.|TRBV7-3
CASSPGSLETQYF
>TRBJ2-7|once|TRBV19
CASSIAGGTHEQYF
>TRBJ2-5|.|TRBV7-9
CASSLAGATGGETQYF
>TRBJ2-7|.|TRBV28
CASSSLSGRANEQYF
>TRBJ1-5|.|TRBV7-8
CASSPAGGQGLKPQHF
>TRBJ1-2|few|TRBV28
CASSLRTAVSGGYTF
>TRBJ1-2|.|TRBV7-2
CASSTPQGAWGYTF
>TRBJ2-1|.|TRBV28
CASSTGANEQFF
>TRBJ2-1|.|TRBV2
CASSLPGLVNLNEQFF
>TRBJ2-2|.|TRBV6-1
CASSESLQGPLSGELFF
>TRBJ2-3|few|TRBV6-1
CASSGLAGRPDTQYF